These 14 T cell receptor beta chains were all obtained from the same sample, sequenced in a study of blood T cell dynamics during melanoma immunotherapy. Clones were sequenced by immunoSEQ multiplex PCR, and TCRdb holds only the in-frame ones, with some missing. Found here are some 15,000 clones, 85% to 95% of them singletons; the top ten hold roughly 0.22%. Time point of the sample: week 3, after first cycle of checkpoint inhibitor. Sequences were derived from effector memory CD8+ T cells from blood, sampled from a patient treated with checkpoint blockade. The receptors derive from a human donor with melanoma.

The rearrangement links TRBV11-2 to TRBJ2-2, with TRBD2 matching over 7 bases. Per germline, CDR1 SGHAT and CDR2 FQNNGV. J gave up 1 base and V 1 base, and 6 bases lay outside the gene matches. The CDR3 length is 17 residues. This CDR3 reads CASSLAQLALNTGELFF. The CDR3 nucleotides read TGTGCCAGCAGCTTAGCTCAACTAGCGTTGAACACCGGGGAGCTGTTTTTT.

V and J are TRBV7-3 and TRBJ2-5; TRBD1 is a possible D gene (6 bases). Trimming cost V 2 bases and J 7 bases, with 14 bases left between them. Germline assignment: CDR1 SGHTA and CDR2 FQGTGA. The length of the CDR3 is 14 residues. CDR3 loop: CASSLGQRGGTQYF. In DNA, the CDR3 is TGTGCCAGCAGCTTAGGACAGAGGGGTGGGACCCAGTACTTC. The complete variable domain, with remaining parts taken from reference TRBV7-3 and TRBJ2-5, reads GAGVSQTPSNKVTEKGKYVELRCDPISGHTALYWYRQSLGQGPEFLIYFQGTGAADDSGLPNDRFFAVRPEGSVSTLKIQRTERGDSAVYLCASSLGQRGGTQYFGPGTRLLVL.

This chain joins TRBV27 and TRBJ2-1; TRBD2 aligns across 12 bases. Germline V gene sequence: CDR1 MNHEY, CDR2 SMNVEV (reference sequence). The length of the CDR3 is 19 residues. The ends lost 7 bases at V and 9 bases at J; junction bases unmatched: 22. The CDR3 region is CASTPFGLAGLASEGEQFF. As DNA, the CDR3 is TGTGCCAGCACGCCCTTCGGACTAGCGGGATTAGCGTCAGAGGGTGAGCAGTTCTTC.

This clone appeared a single time. The rearrangement uses TRBV10-3 and TRBJ2-5; TRBD2 matches at 10 bases. The V segment lost 3 bases and the J segment 5 bases; nucleotides outside the gene matches: 9. CDR3 length: 16 amino acids. The germline V gene encodes CDR1 ENHRY and CDR2 SYGVKD. CDR3 DNA: TGTGCCATCAGTGAAGGGCTAGCGGGAGAGGTGGAGACCCAGTACTTC. It codes for CAISEGLAGEVETQYF.

J is TRBJ2-1 and V is TRBV9; tentatively, D is TRBD2 (7 bases). The germline V gene has CDR1 SGDLS and CDR2 YYNGEE. The CDR3 is 13 amino acids. Between the trimmed V and J ends, which lost 3 bases and 9 bases, there was a span of 13 bases. Here the CDR3 reads CASSGSRGAEQFF. In DNA, the CDR3 is TGTGCCAGCAGCGGTAGCCGGGGGGCTGAGCAGTTCTTC.

The CDR3 reads CASSERQALRTQYF. The CDR3 nucleotides are TGTGCCAGCAGTGAAAGGCAGGCCCTCCGGACCCAGTACTTC. This rearrangement joins TRBV2 to TRBJ2-5; the D is unclear. Germline loops: CDR1 SNHLY, CDR2 FYNNEI. V lost 2 bases to trimming and J lost 7 bases, with 14 bases between them. The CDR3 is 14 amino acids.

The V gene is TRBV19, the J gene TRBJ2-1; weak D call: TRBD2 (5 bases). V lost 8 bases, J lost 0 bases, and 17 bases lay in between. Germline CDR1 and CDR2: LNHDA and SQIVND (reference sequence). This CDR3 has 16 residues. The CDR3 nucleotides read TGTGCCAGTGGCGTGGCGGGCGCAAGCTCCTACAATGAGCAGTTCTTC. Its translation is CASGVAGASSYNEQFF.

CDR3 DNA: TGTGCCACCAGCAGGGGACCCCTAGCGAATCCCTACGAGCAGTACTTC. This translates into CATSRGPLANPYEQYF. This chain links TRBV15 with TRBJ2-5, with D perhaps matching TRBD2 (6 bases). The J call is in doubt because the DNA end fits TRBJ2-7 better. Germline V lookup: CDR1 LNHNV, CDR2 YYDKDF (reference sequence). The CDR3 is 16 residues long.

The genes are TRBV7-9 and TRBJ2-7, with D uncertain. CDR3 length equals 13 residues. V was trimmed by 5 bases and J by 6 bases, leaving 14 bases between them. Germline CDR1 and CDR2: SEHNR and FQNEAQ (reference sequence). The CDR3 spells CASSVLAGAEQYF. The CDR3 nucleotides read TGTGCCAGCAGCGTTCTGGCCGGTGCCGAGCAGTACTTC. Full variable domain (rest looked up from reference TRBV7-9 and TRBJ2-7): DTGVSQNPRHKITKRGQNVTFRCDPISEHNRLYWYRQTLGQGPEFLTYFQNEAQLEKSRLLSDRFSAERPKGSFSTLEIQRTEQGDSAMYLCASSVLAGAEQYFGPGTRLTVT.

The V gene is TRBV7-9, the J gene TRBJ2-2; 7 bases agree with TRBD2. V lost 1 base to trimming and J lost 9 bases; unmatched junction nucleotides: 17. Per germline, CDR1 SEHNR and CDR2 FQNEAQ (reference sequence). The CDR3 is 18 amino acids. CDR3 loop: CASSLELFGGSGRWELFF. CDR3 coding DNA: TGTGCCAGCAGCTTAGAGCTTTTTGGCGGGAGTGGACGCTGGGAGCTGTTTTTT.

The V gene is TRBV6-1, the J gene TRBJ2-4, with D uncertain. Trimming cost V 6 bases and J 0 bases, with 12 bases left between them. The CDR3 extends over 15 amino acids. CDR1 and CDR2 from the germline V gene are MNHNS and SASEGT. The chain's CDR3 is CASRINELAKNIQYF. The CDR3 nucleotides are TGTGCCAGCAGAATAAACGAGCTAGCCAAAAACATTCAGTACTTC.

This clone occurred a few times. This chain uses TRBV27 with TRBJ2-7, with unresolved D. The CDR3 covers 14 residues. V lost 3 bases and J 0 bases, leaving 9 bases between the germline ends. The V gene's germline CDR1 is MNHEY and CDR2 SMNVEV (reference sequence). The CDR3 sequence is CASSFQAYSYEQYF. The CDR3 DNA is TGTGCCAGCAGTTTTCAGGCATACTCCTACGAGCAGTACTTC.

The rearrangement links TRBV29-1 to TRBJ2-7, with 9 bases matching TRBD1. Germline V gives CDR1 SQVTM, CDR2 ANQGSEA. This CDR3 region has 15 residues. The J segment lost 2 bases and the V segment lost 1 base, leaving 6 bases of the junction unmatched. CDR3 amino acids: CSVEAPGQGPYEQYF. CDR3 sequence (DNA): TGCAGCGTTGAAGCCCCGGGACAGGGACCCTACGAGCAGTACTTC.

The chain joins TRBV15 to TRBJ2-4; D remains unclear. The CDR3 length is 14 residues. Germline CDR1 reads LNHNV; CDR2 reads YYDKDF (reference sequence). Trimming left V 5 bases short and J 0 bases short, with 8 bases between. As DNA, the CDR3 is TGTGCCACCAGCCCCCGGCCAGCCAAAAACATTCAGTACTTC. Residues: CATSPRPAKNIQYF. The full variable domain, rest sourced from reference TRBV15 and TRBJ2-4, is DAMVIQNPRYQVTQFGKPVTLSCSQTLNHNVMYWYQQKSSQAPKLLFHYYDKDFNNEADTPDNFQSRRPNTSFCFLDIRSPGLGDTAMYLCATSPRPAKNIQYFGAGTRLSVL.